This TCR beta chain originates from a study of long-term antiretroviral therapy in people with HIV. The study, taken as a whole, reports: Dominant in the repertoire at all time points were clones expanded before ART.

Investigators performed immunoSEQ version v3.0 at survey level. TCRdb's table, derived via immunoSEQ multiplex PCR, lists solely in-frame clones and lacks some. The repertoire consists of approximately 45,000 clones, with roughly 86% occurring once and the leading ten covering approximately 5%. CDR1 is SGHAT and CDR2 is FQNNGV in the germline V gene. The V segment lost 5 bases and the J segment 8 bases; nucleotides outside the gene matches: 14. This CDR3 is built from 16 residues. Comments on this clone: What it binds is unknown.

Sequenced here: unsorted PBMCs, sampled 0.1 years before starting antiretroviral therapy. The sequence was obtained from a woman between 45 and 65 years old with HIV. This chain links TRBV11-2 with TRBJ1-2; 10 positions agree with TRBD1. CDR3 loop: CASSNRDRGEAGGYTF. The DNA for the CDR3 is TGTGCCAGCAGCAACCGGGACAGGGGAGAGGCGGGCGGCTACACCTTC.